Below are 6 T cell receptor beta chains sequenced from a single sample in a study of blood T cell repertoires in COVID-19. Here immunoSEQ multiplex PCR was the method, and the copy in TCRdb shows in-frame clones only, minus some. The sample lists approximately 430,000 clones; roughly 88% were seen once. Sequenced input: peripheral blood. The receptors come from a woman in her twenties or thirties with active or convalescent COVID-19.

V gene TRBV10-2 combines with J gene TRBJ2-7; TRBD2 matches 12 bases. This CDR3 contains 17 residues. V dropped 1 base and J dropped 4; count of bases not matched to a gene: 8. The germline CDR1 and CDR2 sequences are WSHSY and SAAADI. In DNA form, the CDR3 reads TGCGCCAGCAGTGAGTTTCCTAGCGGGGGGGCTTTGTACGAGCAGTACTTC. Its protein product is CASSEFPSGGALYEQYF.

CDR3 in DNA: TGTGCCAGCAGTGCCCACCCTGACTTAGAGACCTACGAGCAGTACTTC. This translates into CASSAHPDLETYEQYF. The chain combines TRBV6-1 with TRBJ2-7; D ambiguous. Germline CDR1 MNHNS, CDR2 SASEGT. V lost 4 bases and J lost 2, with 18 bases in between. The CDR3 totals 16 residues.

Points on this clone: The sample carries other DNA sequences with the same CDR3. The chain carries TRBV6-5 and TRBJ2-7, with D possibly TRBD1 on 5 matching bases. The CDR3 is 13 amino acids. The ends were cut back, 2 bases at V and 2 bases at J, with 7 bases in the middle. Germline CDR1 MNHEY, CDR2 SVGAGI. The CDR3, as DNA: TGTGCCAGCAGTTACAGGGGAACCTACGAGCAGTACTTC. This sequence encodes CASSYRGTYEQYF.

The chain employs TRBV2 and TRBJ2-7, with a tentative D call TRBD2 (5 bases). V was trimmed by 2 bases and J by 3 bases, leaving 14 bases between them. Per germline, CDR1 SNHLY and CDR2 FYNNEI. The CDR3 consists of 15 residues. This chain's CDR3 is CASSEQMAEDYEQYF. CDR3 sequence (DNA): TGTGCCAGCAGTGAACAAATGGCGGAGGACTACGAGCAGTACTTC.

This clone was counted only a few times. The chain has TRBV2 and TRBJ1-4; D call uncertain. V was pared by 8 bases and J by 5 bases, with 18 bases between. Germline values: CDR1 SNHLY, CDR2 FYNNEI. This CDR3 region has 15 residues. The CDR3 reads CASSTGEGPNEKLFF. The DNA for the CDR3 is TGTGCCAGCTCGACCGGTGAGGGCCCGAATGAAAAACTGTTTTTT.

The gene calls are TRBV6-1 and TRBJ2-7, with a tentative D call TRBD1 (6 bases). Trimming pared 2 bases from V and 4 bases from J, leaving 15 bases between. This CDR3 is 15 amino acids long. Germline V CDR1 and CDR2: MNHNS, SASEGT. The CDR3 DNA follows: TGTGCCAGCAGTGAAAGGGGGAACCCCTCTTACGAGCAGTACTTC. Translation gives CASSERGNPSYEQYF.